Sequencing of this T cell receptor (beta chain) was carried out in a study of CD8 T cells in Susac syndrome. The multiple sclerosis controls were treatment-naive patients with relapsing-remitting disease that was stable or active. An amount of RNA that ranged from roughly 0.45 to 1 ug was reverse transcribed with random hexamers. It was immunoSEQ multiplex PCR that amplified TCR beta CDR3 across 54 Vbeta and 13 Jbeta. TCRdb used MiXCR to reprocess the immunoSEQ multiplex PCR reads, holding one entry per CDR3 protein. The table lists a few hundred thousand distinct CDR3 sequences, around nine tenths of them singletons. The germline gives CDR1 SQVTM, CDR2 ANQGSEA. The V end lost 4 bases, the J end lost 0 bases, and 11 bases lay between the germline ends. The length of the CDR3 is 14 residues.

The sample was CD8+ T cells from PBMCs. The TCR originated in a human donor with multiple sclerosis. The chain uses TRBV29-1 and TRBJ2-3, with D maybe TRBD1 (6 bases). Here the CDR3 reads CSVAGQISTDTQYF. The CDR3 coding sequence is TGCAGCGTTGCTGGACAGATCAGCACAGATACGCAGTATTTT.